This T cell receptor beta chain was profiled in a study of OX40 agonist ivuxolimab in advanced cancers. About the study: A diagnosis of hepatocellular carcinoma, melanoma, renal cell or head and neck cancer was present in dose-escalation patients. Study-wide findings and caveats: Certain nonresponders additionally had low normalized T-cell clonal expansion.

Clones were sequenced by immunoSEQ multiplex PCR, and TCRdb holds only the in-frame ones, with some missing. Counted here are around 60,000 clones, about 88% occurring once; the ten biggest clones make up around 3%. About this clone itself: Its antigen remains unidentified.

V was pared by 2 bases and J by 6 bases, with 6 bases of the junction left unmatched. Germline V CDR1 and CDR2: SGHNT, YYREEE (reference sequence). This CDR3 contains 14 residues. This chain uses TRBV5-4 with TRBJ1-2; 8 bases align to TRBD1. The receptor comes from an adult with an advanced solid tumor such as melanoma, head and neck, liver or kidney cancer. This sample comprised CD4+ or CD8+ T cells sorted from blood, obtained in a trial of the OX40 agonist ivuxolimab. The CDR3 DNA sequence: TGTGCCAGCAGCTTTCTGCAGGGGGCGGATGGCTACACCTTC. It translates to CASSFLQGADGYTF. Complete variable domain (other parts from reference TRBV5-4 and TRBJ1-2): ETGVTQSPTHLIKTRGQQVTLRCSSQSGHNTVSWYQQALGQGPQFIFQYYREEENGRGNFPPRFSGLQFPNYSSELNVNALELDDSALYLCASSFLQGADGYTFGSGTRLTVV.